These 22 T cell receptor beta chains originate from one sample sequenced in a study of T cell repertoires in cytomegalovirus infection. MiXCR, run by TCRdb on the reads, gives a single entry per CDR3 protein. This table holds about 740,000 distinct CDR3 sequences, 35% found once. Material for sequencing was PBMCs. The receptors come from a human donor in good health (CMV status not recorded). Some clones in this sample may be carry-over from other donors' samples.

As to this clonotype: The junction differs from germline at one of its ends, possibly a read error. The chain recombines TRBV10-3 with TRBJ1-1; the match to TRBD1 covers 10 bases. The CDR3 is 19 residues long. Germline V gene data show CDR1 as ENHRY and CDR2 as SYGVKD. The CDR3 DNA follows: TGTGCCATCAGTGAGGGTAGAGGGACAGGGGTTGTCGGGAACACTGAAGATTTCTTT. Amino acids: CAISEGRGTGVVGNTEDFF.

The gene calls are TRBV28 and TRBJ1-1; D may be TRBD1 (5 bases). The ends were cut back, 10 bases at V and 7 bases at J, with 25 bases in the middle. Germline values: CDR1 MDHEN, CDR2 SYDVKM. The CDR3 covers 15 residues. The CDR3 coding sequence is TGTGCCATCACACTATCGAACAGACAGTACAGTGAAGCTTTCTTT. This codes for CAITLSNRQYSEAFF.

This rearrangement joins TRBV4-2 to TRBJ2-2; 7 positions agree with TRBD2. Germline assignment: CDR1 LGHNA and CDR2 YNFKEQ. With 0 bases clipped from V and 4 bases from J, the junction kept 5 bases outside the gene matches. The CDR3 totals 16 residues. CDR3 sequence: CASSQDLGRITGELFF. CDR3 coding DNA: TGTGCCAGCAGCCAAGATCTCGGGAGGATCACCGGGGAGCTGTTTTTT.

This chain uses TRBV20-1 with TRBJ2-2, with D possibly TRBD1 on 6 matching bases. The CDR3 extends over 14 amino acids. V lost 5 bases, J lost 4 bases, and 14 bases lay in between. The germline CDR1 and CDR2 sequences are DFQATT and SNEGSKA (reference sequence). The CDR3: CSAPTTGSTGELFF. The CDR3 nucleotides are TGCAGTGCTCCAACAACAGGGAGCACCGGGGAGCTGTTTTTT.

This clonotype has a handful of counts. This sequence joins TRBV12-3 or TRBV12-4 and TRBJ1-5, with a tentative D call TRBD1 (6 bases). Trimming pared 5 bases from V and 5 bases from J, leaving 22 bases between. The length of the CDR3 is 17 residues. The CDR3 bases are TGTGCCAGCAGTGGGTCTTTAGGCGGGGGCGCGGATCAGCCCCAGCATTTT. Translating it yields CASSGSLGGGADQPQHF.

As to this clonotype: The conserved phenylalanine or tryptophan is not found at the CDR3 terminus, so this likely reflects a read error. This rearrangement joins TRBV7-6 to TRBJ2-1; a possible D gene is TRBD2 (5 bases). Germline V CDR1 and CDR2: SGHVS, FNYEAQ. The CDR3 runs 15 residues. Trimming stripped 0 bases from V and 10 bases from J, with 16 bases between. The CDR3 DNA sequence: TGTGCCAGCAGCTTAGCGCACGCCCCCTCGGGGGAGCAGTTCTTA. Encoded protein: CASSLAHAPSGEQFL.

The V gene is TRBV11-1, the J gene TRBJ2-5; D might be TRBD1 or TRBD2, each matching 6 bases. The CDR3 sequence is 14 residues long. Germline assignment: CDR1 SGHAT and CDR2 FQDESV (reference sequence). Trimming shortened V by 8 bases and J by 2 bases, and 15 bases separated the two germline ends. CDR3 loop: CASVGGTYQETQYF. Written as DNA, the CDR3 is TGTGCCAGCGTCGGCGGGACATATCAAGAGACCCAGTACTTC. The variable domain in full, with the rest retrieved from reference TRBV11-1 and TRBJ2-5, is EAEVAQSPRYKITEKSQAVAFWCDPISGHATLYWYRQILGQGPELLVQFQDESVVDDSQLPKDRFSAERLKGVDSTLKIQPAELGDSAMYLCASVGGTYQETQYFGPGTRLLVL.

This sequence joins TRBV7-2 and TRBJ2-7; 10 nucleotides agree with TRBD1. This CDR3 spans 16 amino acids. V was pared by 1 base and J by 5 bases, with 8 bases of the junction left unmatched. CDR1 is SGHTA, CDR2 FQGNSA, per germline. The CDR3 spells CASSLGRTGGLNEQYF. In DNA form, the CDR3 reads TGTGCCAGCAGCTTAGGGCGGACAGGGGGGCTAAACGAGCAGTACTTC.

The V gene is TRBV3-1, the J gene TRBJ2-1, with D tentatively TRBD2 (5 bases). Germline values: CDR1 LGHDT, CDR2 YNNKEL (reference sequence). V was pared by 0 bases and J by 9 bases, with 12 bases between. The CDR3 consists of 14 residues. The CDR3 bases are TGTGCCAGCAGCCAAGATCGAGGGTCTGGTGAGCAGTTCTTC. Translation: CASSQDRGSGEQFF.

The rearrangement joins TRBV5-6 to TRBJ2-3, with D possibly TRBD2 on 6 matching bases. The germline CDR1 and CDR2 sequences are SGHDT and YYEEEE. The CDR3 is made up of 15 amino acids. Trimming took 3 bases from V and 3 from J, leaving 14 bases between them. This CDR3 reads CASSSRLVGTDTQYF. CDR3 bases: TGTGCCAGCAGCTCCCGACTAGTGGGGACAGATACGCAGTATTTT. The full variable domain, its missing parts supplied by reference TRBV5-6 and TRBJ2-3, is DAGVTQSPTHLIKTRGQQVTLRCSPKSGHDTVSWYQQALGQGPQFIFQYYEEEERQRGNFPDRFSGHQFPNYSSELNVNALLLGDSALYLCASSSRLVGTDTQYFGPGTRLTVL.

A note on this clonotype: A much larger clone differs from this one at a single base, so this may be a read error. The rearrangement uses TRBV7-6 and TRBJ1-5; no reliable D call. From germline, CDR1 is SGHVS and CDR2 FNYEAQ. The CDR3 is made up of 18 amino acids. This CDR3 is CTSSLGDLRIYSNQPQHF. CDR3 sequence (DNA): TGTACCAGCAGCTTAGGAGATCTGAGGATTTATAGCAATCAGCCCCAGCATTTT.

This chain links TRBV6-2 or TRBV6-3 with TRBJ1-5; D unclear. The germline gives CDR1 MNHEY, CDR2 SVGEGT. V was clipped by 0 bases and J by 9 bases, with 12 bases between them. The CDR3 contains 14 residues. In DNA form, the CDR3 reads TGTGCCAGCAGTTACTCGGGTTTGGGTTTGCCCCAGCATTTT. This gives the protein CASSYSGLGLPQHF.

This clonotype has a single count. This chain joins TRBV2 and TRBJ1-1; maybe TRBD1 (5 bases). The V gene lost 6 bases and the J gene lost 1 base, with 15 bases spanning the gap. Germline assignment: CDR1 SNHLY and CDR2 FYNNEI. The CDR3 spans 15 residues. The CDR3 sequence is CASRRSLGGNTEAFF. Here the CDR3 DNA reads TGTGCCAGCAGACGTTCATTGGGGGGGAACACTGAAGCTTTCTTT.

This clonotype was seen many times. The V gene is TRBV7-9, the J gene TRBJ2-4; TRBD1 agrees at 12 bases. CDR1 is SEHNR, CDR2 FQNEAQ, per germline (reference sequence). The CDR3 spans 16 residues. Trimming at V came to 3 bases and at J to 2 bases, leaving 2 bases not matched to a gene. DNA of the CDR3: TGTGCCAGCAGCTTCGGGACAGGGGGCTCCAAAAACATTCAGTACTTC. Translated, it gives CASSFGTGGSKNIQYF.

This clonotype has at least ten counts. The chain uses TRBV7-3 and TRBJ2-1; 9 nucleotides agree with TRBD2. J lost 4 bases, V lost 6 bases, and 7 bases had no gene match. In germline, CDR1 is SGHTA, CDR2 FQGTGA. The CDR3 extends over 15 amino acids. The CDR3 here is CASSLSRGGYNEQFF. DNA for the CDR3: TGTGCCAGCAGTTTATCGCGGGGGGGATACAATGAGCAGTTCTTC.

This chain links TRBV20-1 with TRBJ1-2, with TRBD1 identical over 7 bases. The CDR3 is made up of 14 amino acids. Germline lookup yields CDR1 DFQATT and CDR2 SNEGSKA (reference sequence). After removal of 3 bases from V and 3 bases from J, the junction contained 7 bases not matched to a gene. The CDR3 sequence: CSARVAGGDYGYTF. CDR3 bases: TGCAGTGCTAGGGTGGCAGGGGGGGACTATGGCTACACCTTC.

This chain joins TRBV6-2 or TRBV6-3 and TRBJ2-2; D possibly corresponds to TRBD2 (5 bases). V lost 2 bases, J lost 1 base, and 14 bases lay in between. The CDR3 length is 17 residues. Germline V gene lookup returns CDR1 MNHEY and CDR2 SVGEGT. Here the CDR3 reads CASSYDSPGRNTGELFF. The CDR3, as DNA: TGTGCCAGCAGTTACGATTCCCCGGGGAGGAACACCGGGGAGCTGTTTTTT.

This clonotype occurred a few times. The CDR3 spells CASSSIPFYNEQFF. In DNA form, the CDR3 reads TGTGCCAGCAGCTCTATACCTTTCTACAATGAGCAGTTCTTC. V is TRBV5-5 and J is TRBJ2-1, with D unclear. There are 14 residues in the CDR3. V lost 3 bases and J lost 3, with 10 bases in between. Germline values: CDR1 SGHKS, CDR2 YYEKEE (reference sequence).

V gene TRBV7-2 combines with J gene TRBJ2-7, with D maybe TRBD2 (5 bases). Germline V gene sequence: CDR1 SGHTA, CDR2 FQGNSA. Trimming stripped 0 bases from V and 4 bases from J, with 22 bases between. This CDR3 has 18 residues. The CDR3 loop reads CASSLAIYRGSRDYEQYF. DNA of the CDR3: TGTGCCAGCAGCTTAGCTATTTACAGAGGCTCCCGGGATTACGAGCAGTACTTC.

The J gene is TRBJ1-5, the V gene TRBV7-2; unclear D gene. Germline V gene data show CDR1 as SGHTA and CDR2 as FQGNSA. The CDR3 contains 13 residues. V gave up 1 base and J gave up 1 base, with 2 bases separating them. Written as DNA, the CDR3 is TGTACCAGCAGCTTAGAAAGCAATCAGCCCCAGCATTTT. Translating it yields CTSSLESNQPQHF.

The V gene is TRBV7-2, the J gene TRBJ1-2; D remains unclear. The CDR3 runs to 14 residues. The germline V gene encodes CDR1 SGHTA and CDR2 FQGNSA. The V and J ends lost 6 bases and 7 bases respectively, with 18 bases between them. The CDR3 nucleotides are TGTGCCAGCAGTTCCGGACCGGTCTCCGGTGGCTACACCTTC. Translating it yields CASSSGPVSGGYTF.

The sample holds a few counts of this clonotype. This rearrangement joins TRBV7-2 to TRBJ2-7; weak D call: TRBD2 (5 bases). CDR1 and CDR2 (germline): SGHTA, FQGNSA. V dropped 5 bases and J dropped 3 bases, with 20 bases sitting between them. The CDR3 loop spans 16 amino acids. The CDR3 sequence: CASSARGLPVSYEQYF. The CDR3 bases are TGTGCCAGCAGCGCGCGAGGACTGCCGGTTAGCTACGAGCAGTACTTC.